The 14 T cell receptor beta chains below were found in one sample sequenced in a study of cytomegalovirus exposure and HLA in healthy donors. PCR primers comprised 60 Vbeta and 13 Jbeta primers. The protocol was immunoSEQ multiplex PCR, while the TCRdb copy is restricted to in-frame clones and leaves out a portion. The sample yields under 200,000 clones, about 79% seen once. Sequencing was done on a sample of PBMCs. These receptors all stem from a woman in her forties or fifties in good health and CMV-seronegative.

The CDR3 protein is CASTWDFLSYTF. CDR3 in DNA: TGTGCCAGCACCTGGGACTTCCTTTCCTACACCTTC. The chain employs TRBV6-1 and TRBJ1-2, with a possible D match to TRBD1 (5 bases). Trimming removed 7 bases at V and 10 bases at J, with 16 bases between. The V gene's germline CDR1 is MNHNS and CDR2 SASEGT. This CDR3 spans 12 amino acids.

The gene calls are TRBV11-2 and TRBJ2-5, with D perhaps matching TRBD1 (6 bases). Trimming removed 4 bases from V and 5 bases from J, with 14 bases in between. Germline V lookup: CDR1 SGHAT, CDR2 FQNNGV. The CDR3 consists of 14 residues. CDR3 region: CASSSREGVETQYF. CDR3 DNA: TGTGCCAGCAGCTCCCGCGAGGGGGTCGAGACCCAGTACTTC.

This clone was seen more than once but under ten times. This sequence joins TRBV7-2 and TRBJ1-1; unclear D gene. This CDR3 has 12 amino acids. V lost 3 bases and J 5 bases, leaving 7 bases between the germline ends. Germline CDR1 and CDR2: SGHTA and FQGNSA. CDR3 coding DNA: TGTGCCAGCAGCTTTGGTCGGACTGAAGCTTTCTTT. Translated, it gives CASSFGRTEAFF.

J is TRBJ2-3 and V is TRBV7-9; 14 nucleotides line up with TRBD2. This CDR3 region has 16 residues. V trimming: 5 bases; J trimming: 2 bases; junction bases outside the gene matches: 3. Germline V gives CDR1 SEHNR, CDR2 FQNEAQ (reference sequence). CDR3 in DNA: TGTGCCAGCAGCGGACTAGCGGGAGGTTCCACAGATACGCAGTATTTT. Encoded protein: CASSGLAGGSTDTQYF.

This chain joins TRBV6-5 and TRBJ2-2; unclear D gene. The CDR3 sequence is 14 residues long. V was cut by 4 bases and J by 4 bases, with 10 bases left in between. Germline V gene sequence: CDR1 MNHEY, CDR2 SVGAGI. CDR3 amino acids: CASSLKRGTGELFF. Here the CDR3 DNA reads TGTGCCAGCAGTTTGAAAAGAGGCACCGGGGAGCTGTTTTTT.

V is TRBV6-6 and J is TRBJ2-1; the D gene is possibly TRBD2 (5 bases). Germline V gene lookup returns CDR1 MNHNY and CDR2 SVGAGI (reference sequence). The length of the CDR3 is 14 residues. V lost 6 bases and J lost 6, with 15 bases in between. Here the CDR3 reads CASRSLATINEQFF. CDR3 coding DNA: TGTGCCAGCAGGAGCTTGGCGACTATCAATGAGCAGTTCTTC.

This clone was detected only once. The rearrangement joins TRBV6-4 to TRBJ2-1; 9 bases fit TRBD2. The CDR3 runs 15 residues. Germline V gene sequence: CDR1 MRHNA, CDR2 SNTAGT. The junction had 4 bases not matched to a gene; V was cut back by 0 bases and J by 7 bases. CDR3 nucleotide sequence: TGTGCCAGCAGTGACTCTAGCGGGAGTTCAAATGAGCAGTTCTTC. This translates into CASSDSSGSSNEQFF.

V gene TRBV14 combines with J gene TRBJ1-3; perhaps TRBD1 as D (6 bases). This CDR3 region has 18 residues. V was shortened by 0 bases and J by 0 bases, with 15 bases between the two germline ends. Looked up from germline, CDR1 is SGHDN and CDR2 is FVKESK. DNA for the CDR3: TGTGCCAGCAGCCAAGATCGCAGGGGCAAACGCTCTGGAAACACCATATATTTT. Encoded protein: CASSQDRRGKRSGNTIYF.

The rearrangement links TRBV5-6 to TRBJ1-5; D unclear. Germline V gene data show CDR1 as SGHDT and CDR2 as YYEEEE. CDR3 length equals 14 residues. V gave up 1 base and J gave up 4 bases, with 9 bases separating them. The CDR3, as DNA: TGTGCCAGCAGCTTGTGGGCAGCTAATCAGCCCCAGCATTTT. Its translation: CASSLWAANQPQHF.

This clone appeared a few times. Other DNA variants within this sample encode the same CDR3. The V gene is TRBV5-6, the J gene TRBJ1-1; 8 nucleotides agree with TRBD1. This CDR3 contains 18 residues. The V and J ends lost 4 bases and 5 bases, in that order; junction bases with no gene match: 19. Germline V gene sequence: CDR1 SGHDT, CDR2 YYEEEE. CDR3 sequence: CASSPLRDRSSWRTEAFF. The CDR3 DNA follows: TGTGCCAGCAGCCCACTCCGGGACAGGAGCAGTTGGAGGACTGAAGCTTTCTTT.

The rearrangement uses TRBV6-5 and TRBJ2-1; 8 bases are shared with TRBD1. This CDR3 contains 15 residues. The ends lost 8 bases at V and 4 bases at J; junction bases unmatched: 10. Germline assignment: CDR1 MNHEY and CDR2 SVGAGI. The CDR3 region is CASSRWTGIYNEQFF. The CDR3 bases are TGTGCCAGCTCCCGATGGACAGGGATTTACAATGAGCAGTTCTTC.

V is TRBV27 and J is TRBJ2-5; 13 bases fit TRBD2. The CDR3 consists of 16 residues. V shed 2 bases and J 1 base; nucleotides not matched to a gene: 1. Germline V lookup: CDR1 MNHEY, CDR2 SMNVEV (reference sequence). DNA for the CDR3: TGTGCCAGCAGTTTAGGACTAGCGGGGGTCCAAGAGACCCAGTACTTC. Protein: CASSLGLAGVQETQYF.

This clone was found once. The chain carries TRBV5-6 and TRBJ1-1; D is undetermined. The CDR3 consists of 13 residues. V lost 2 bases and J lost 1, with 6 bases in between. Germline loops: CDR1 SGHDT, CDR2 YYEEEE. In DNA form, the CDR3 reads TGTGCCAGCAGCTTAGGAGGGAACACTGAAGCTTTCTTT. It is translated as CASSLGGNTEAFF.

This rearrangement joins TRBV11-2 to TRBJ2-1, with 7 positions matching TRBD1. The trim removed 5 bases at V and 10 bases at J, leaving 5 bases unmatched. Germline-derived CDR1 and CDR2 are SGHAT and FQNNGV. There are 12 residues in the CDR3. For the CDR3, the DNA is TGTGCCAGCAGCACCGAGACAGGGGAGCAGTTCTTC. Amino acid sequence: CASSTETGEQFF.